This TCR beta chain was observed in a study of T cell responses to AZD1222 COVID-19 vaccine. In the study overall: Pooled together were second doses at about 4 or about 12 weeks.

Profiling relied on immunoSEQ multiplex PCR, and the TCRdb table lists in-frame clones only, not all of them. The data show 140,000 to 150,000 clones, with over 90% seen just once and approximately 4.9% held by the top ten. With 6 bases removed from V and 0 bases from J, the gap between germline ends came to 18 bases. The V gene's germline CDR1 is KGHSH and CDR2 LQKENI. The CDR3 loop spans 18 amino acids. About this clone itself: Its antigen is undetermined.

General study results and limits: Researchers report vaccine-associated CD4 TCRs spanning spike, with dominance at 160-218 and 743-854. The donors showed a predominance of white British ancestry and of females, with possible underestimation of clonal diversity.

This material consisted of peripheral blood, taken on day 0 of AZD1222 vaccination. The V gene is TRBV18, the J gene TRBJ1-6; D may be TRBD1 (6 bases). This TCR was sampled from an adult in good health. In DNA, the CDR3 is TGTGCCAGCTCGCCTATACGACACAGGGACTCCTATAATTCACCCCTCCACTTT. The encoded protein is CASSPIRHRDSYNSPLHF.